Ten or more counts support the clone carrying this T cell receptor beta chain. Trimming shortened V by 5 bases and J by 4 bases, and 7 bases separated the two germline ends. This CDR3 contains 12 residues. Looked up from germline, CDR1 is LGHDT and CDR2 is YNNKEL (reference sequence). Via MiXCR, TCRdb re-called the PCR reads. The sample includes roughly 30,000 clones, approximately 17% seen only once; the top ten take under 7%. The data belong to a study of metastatic and nonmetastatic thyroid tumors. Not a single patient had been given any form of treatment at any point before undergoing thyroid surgery.

This chain uses TRBV3-1 with TRBJ2-3, with unresolved D. The material sequenced was blood. This sequence originates from a female donor with papillary thyroid cancer or a benign thyroid nodule (not recorded which). Some clones in this sample may be carry-over from other donors' samples. The CDR3 region is CASSYLADTQYF. The DNA for the CDR3 is TGTGCCAGCAGCTATTTGGCAGATACGCAGTATTTT.